This TCR beta chain stems from a study of CD8 T cells in Susac syndrome. With 1 base removed from V and 1 base from J, the gap between germline ends came to 8 bases. Germline lookup yields CDR1 SGHRS and CDR2 YFSETQ. The CDR3 totals 14 residues. In the case of this clonotype: Its antigen is as yet unknown.

Sequencing of TCR beta was performed on blood CD8+ and CD4+ T cells. Study-level findings and limits: That the number of individuals in its TCR sequencing and HLA analysis was relatively small was acknowledged by the study.

The authors reverse transcribed roughly 0.5 to 1 ug RNA with random hexamers. A single record per CDR3 protein comes from TCRdb applying MiXCR to the immunoSEQ multiplex PCR reads. The sample lists 150,000 or so distinct CDR3 sequences; 93% were seen once. V usage is TRBV5-1 and J usage is TRBJ2-5; D remains ambiguous. The material sequenced was CD4+ T cells from PBMCs. The sequence came from a human donor in good health. CDR3 sequence reads: CASSLRQSQETQYF. CDR3 DNA: TGCGCCAGCAGCTTGAGGCAAAGCCAAGAGACCCAGTACTTC.